This entry lists 14 T cell receptor beta chains sequenced from one sample in a study of blood T cell repertoires in COVID-19. Sequenced by immunoSEQ multiplex PCR; TCRdb stores in-frame clones only, minus some. Of under 250,000 clones listed, about 90% are singletons. The sample was peripheral blood. The receptor set was obtained from a man aged 25-45 years with acute or convalescent COVID-19.

The chain joins TRBV4-1 to TRBJ2-5, with TRBD1 matching over 8 bases. V trimming: 2 bases; J trimming: 1 base; junction bases outside the gene matches: 3. The CDR3 length is 15 residues. CDR1 and CDR2 (germline): MGHRA, YSYEKL. The CDR3 DNA reads as TGCGCCAGCAGCCAAACAGGGGGGCGCCAAGAGACCCAGTACTTC. Translated, it gives CASSQTGGRQETQYF.

The CDR3 bases are TGTGCCAGCGCACAGGGTAACTACAATGAGCAGTTCTTC. Amino acids: CASAQGNYNEQFF. The chain employs TRBV12-3 or TRBV12-4 and TRBJ2-1; the D gene is possibly TRBD1 (6 bases). The CDR3 contains 13 residues. V lost 8 bases and J 3 bases, leaving 11 bases between the germline ends.

The V and J genes are TRBV6-1 and TRBJ1-2; possible D gene TRBD1, 5 bases. This CDR3 has 14 amino acids. The V and J ends lost 3 bases and 12 bases respectively, with 20 bases between them. The V gene's germline CDR1 is MNHNS and CDR2 SASEGT. The CDR3 reads CASSELGGTAVDTF. CDR3 nucleotides: TGTGCCAGCAGTGAGCTGGGGGGGACGGCAGTAGACACCTTC.

This clone was observed once. The chain links TRBV10-2 to TRBJ1-6; D is possibly TRBD1 (5 bases). V shed 6 bases and J shed 0 bases, with 15 bases lying between them. Per germline, CDR1 WSHSY and CDR2 SAAADI. The CDR3 runs to 17 residues. The CDR3 spells CASSPGLLISYNSPLHF. For the CDR3, the DNA is TGCGCCAGCAGCCCGGGACTGCTTATCTCCTATAATTCACCCCTCCACTTT.

This rearrangement joins TRBV18 to TRBJ2-1; TRBD2 agrees at 11 bases. This CDR3 has 16 amino acids. The germline CDR1 and CDR2 sequences are KGHSH and LQKENI. With 0 bases clipped from V and 6 bases from J, the junction kept 4 bases outside the gene matches. The CDR3 sequence is CASSPPSGRASNEQFF. As DNA, the CDR3 is TGTGCCAGCTCACCACCTAGCGGGAGGGCCAGCAATGAGCAGTTCTTC.

The chain combines TRBV28 with TRBJ2-1; 7 positions agree with TRBD2. This CDR3 has 13 residues. Germline V gene sequence: CDR1 MDHEN, CDR2 SYDVKM. Unmatched junction bases numbered 2, after V lost 8 bases and J lost 1 base. The CDR3, as DNA: TGTGCCAGCCGAGCGGGGTCCTACAATGAGCAGTTCTTC. Amino acid sequence: CASRAGSYNEQFF. Combining the CDR3 with reference TRBV28 and TRBJ2-1 gives the whole variable domain DVKVTQSSRYLVKRTGEKVFLECVQDMDHENMFWYRQDPGLGLRLIYFSYDVKMKEKGDIPEGYSVSREKKERFSLILESASTNQTSMYLCASRAGSYNEQFFGPGTRLTVL.

CDR3 nucleotide sequence: TGTGCTAGTGGTTTGGCCCTCCAGGTCCGGGGAGGAAACACCATATATTTT. Encoded protein: CASGLALQVRGGNTIYF. The chain combines TRBV12-5 with TRBJ1-3; D remains unclear. The germline gives CDR1 LGHNT, CDR2 FRNRAP. The ends were cut back, 1 base at V and 4 bases at J, with 17 bases in the middle. The CDR3 totals 17 residues.

The chain has TRBV13 and TRBJ2-1; D might be TRBD1 (6 bases). The germline V gene has CDR1 PRHDT and CDR2 FYEKMQ (reference sequence). The V gene lost 5 bases and the J gene lost 7 bases, with 21 bases spanning the gap. The CDR3 is 16 amino acids. The CDR3 region has the DNA TGTGCCAGCAGCCTAACGACAGGTCTCATCGCTAATGAGCAGTTCTTC. This translates into CASSLTTGLIANEQFF.

The chain employs TRBV29-1 and TRBJ2-7; no firm D call. CDR1 is SQVTM and CDR2 is ANQGSEA in the germline V gene. V dropped 4 bases and J dropped 5 bases, with 12 bases sitting between them. The CDR3 consists of 12 residues. The CDR3 sequence: CSVGKVVDEQYF. The CDR3, as DNA: TGCAGCGTTGGAAAAGTTGTAGACGAGCAGTACTTC.

The sample holds a few counts of this clone. This chain uses TRBV5-1 with TRBJ2-4, with a tentative D call TRBD2 (5 bases). V lost 6 bases, J lost 8 bases, and 9 bases lay in between. The CDR3 covers 11 residues. Germline V gene sequence: CDR1 SGHRS, CDR2 YFSETQ. CDR3 in DNA: TGCGCCAGCAAGGGAGAGGACATTCAGTACTTC. Translating gives CASKGEDIQYF.

This rearrangement joins TRBV29-1 to TRBJ1-4; 8 positions match TRBD1. This CDR3 comprises 13 residues. Germline assignment: CDR1 SQVTM and CDR2 ANQGSEA. Losses at the gene ends were 7 bases for V and 3 bases for J; bases not matched to a gene: 4. CDR3 sequence (DNA): TGCAGCGGGACAGGGAATGCTAATGAAAAACTGTTTTTT. This gives the protein CSGTGNANEKLFF.

V usage is TRBV29-1 and J usage is TRBJ2-1; the D is unclear. The length of the CDR3 is 14 residues. The V gene lost 4 bases and the J gene lost 0 bases, with 10 bases spanning the gap. Looked up from germline, CDR1 is SQVTM and CDR2 is ANQGSEA. The CDR3: CSVVLIHSYNEQFF. The CDR3 DNA reads as TGCAGCGTTGTGCTCATACACTCCTACAATGAGCAGTTCTTC.

The J gene is TRBJ2-7, the V gene TRBV11-2, with TRBD1 matching over 8 bases. This CDR3 is built from 15 residues. From germline, CDR1 is SGHAT and CDR2 FQNNGV. J gave up 4 bases and V 4 bases, and 9 bases lay outside the gene matches. The CDR3 coding sequence is TGTGCCAGCAGCTCACCGGGACAGGTGATTTACGAGCAGTACTTC. Translating it yields CASSSPGQVIYEQYF.

The V gene is TRBV6-5, the J gene TRBJ1-5; no clear D gene. The germline gives CDR1 MNHEY, CDR2 SVGAGI. The germline V and J ends were trimmed by 10 bases and 7 bases, with 14 bases remaining between them. This CDR3 has 12 amino acids. The CDR3 reads CAIHEAHQPQHF. The DNA of the CDR3 is TGTGCCATCCACGAGGCGCACCAGCCCCAGCATTTT.